This T cell receptor (beta chain) was recorded in a study of graft-versus-host responses after intestinal transplantation. Study background: Transplants given to recipients were multivisceral, liver-intestinal, or isolated intestinal.

General observations from the study: GvH clones turned up in recipient marrow; some had shown up first in ileum or blood.

CDR1 and CDR2 (germline): KGHSH, LQKENI. The CDR3 spans 15 residues. The ends were cut back, 4 bases at V and 5 bases at J, with 17 bases in the middle. Only a few counts were recorded for this clone. Plated together were around 200,000 CFSE-labeled responder cells and around 200,000 irradiated, violet-dye-labeled stimulator cells. The protocol was immunoSEQ multiplex PCR, while the TCRdb copy is restricted to in-frame clones and leaves out a portion. The sample includes 15,000 to 20,000 clones, 35% to 40% of them seen just once. The chain is built from TRBV18 and TRBJ1-2, with D uncertain. This receptor was taken from a human patient who received an intestinal transplant. This material consisted of alloreactive CD4+ T cells from a mixed lymphocyte reaction culture, taken before intestinal transplant. The subset: CFSE-low proliferating T cells sorted from roughly six-day pre-transplant mixed lymphocyte reaction (GvH or HvG direction). Written as DNA, the CDR3 is TGTGCCAGCTCACAAAAGACGGGTACTGGGTATGGCTACACCTTC. Translated, it gives CASSQKTGTGYGYTF. Full variable domain (missing parts from reference TRBV18 and TRBJ1-2): NAGVMQNPRHLVRRRGQEARLRCSPMKGHSHVYWYRQLPEEGLKFMVYLQKENIIDESGMPKERFSAEFPKEGPSILRIQQVVRGDSAAYFCASSQKTGTGYGYTFGSGTRLTVV.